The present T cell receptor beta chain was sequenced within a study of blood T cell repertoires in COVID-19. Study-wide background: The study drew acute and convalescent COVID-19 samples from the United States, Italy and Spain. T cells, B-cell-depleted T cells, or PBMCs provided the cDNA or gDNA that served as material.

This clone was detected only a few times. In the source study's methods: Nucleated cell counts were estimated from reference gene primer amplification. Data came from immunoSEQ multiplex PCR; TCRdb stores just in-frame clones and leaves some out. Clonal size and the V and J genes are those of that table, whereas D and trimming came from the DNA. The sample lists tens of thousands of clones; roughly 85% were seen once. Trimming cost V 6 bases and J 8 bases, with 14 bases left between them. Germline V CDR1 and CDR2: MDHEN, SYDVKM. The CDR3 is 14 amino acids. The V and J genes are TRBV28 and TRBJ1-6; possibly TRBD1 for D (5 bases). What was sequenced was peripheral blood. The sequence was obtained from a woman aged 55-75 years with acute or convalescent COVID-19. The CDR3, as DNA: TGTGCCAGCAGGGCCAGGGTTAGGCATTCACCCCTCCACTTT. Amino acids: CASRARVRHSPLHF. Variable domain in full (rest from reference TRBV28 and TRBJ1-6): DVKVTQSSRYLVKRTGEKVFLECVQDMDHENMFWYRQDPGLGLRLIYFSYDVKMKEKGDIPEGYSVSREKKERFSLILESASTNQTSMYLCASRARVRHSPLHFGNGTRLTVT.